Reported below is one T cell receptor (beta chain). This specimen belongs to a study of T cell changes during pregnancy in multiple sclerosis. Only in-frame clones appear in the TCRdb table, and some are missing; sequencing was by immunoSEQ multiplex PCR. Of 32,000 or so clones in the sample, 85% to 95% were seen once. Trimming left V 0 bases short and J 3 bases short, with 6 bases between. CDR1 and CDR2 (germline): SGHRS, YFSETQ. There are 13 residues in the CDR3. The TCR sequence derives from a female donor with multiple sclerosis, enrolled in a pregnancy study. The sample in question was CD4+ T cells from peripheral blood mononuclear cells, obtained in the second trimester of pregnancy. J is TRBJ2-5 and V is TRBV5-1, with D hard to call. The CDR3 coding sequence is TGCGCCAGCAGCTTGGGCGCGGAAGAGACCCAGTACTTC. Protein: CASSLGAEETQYF.